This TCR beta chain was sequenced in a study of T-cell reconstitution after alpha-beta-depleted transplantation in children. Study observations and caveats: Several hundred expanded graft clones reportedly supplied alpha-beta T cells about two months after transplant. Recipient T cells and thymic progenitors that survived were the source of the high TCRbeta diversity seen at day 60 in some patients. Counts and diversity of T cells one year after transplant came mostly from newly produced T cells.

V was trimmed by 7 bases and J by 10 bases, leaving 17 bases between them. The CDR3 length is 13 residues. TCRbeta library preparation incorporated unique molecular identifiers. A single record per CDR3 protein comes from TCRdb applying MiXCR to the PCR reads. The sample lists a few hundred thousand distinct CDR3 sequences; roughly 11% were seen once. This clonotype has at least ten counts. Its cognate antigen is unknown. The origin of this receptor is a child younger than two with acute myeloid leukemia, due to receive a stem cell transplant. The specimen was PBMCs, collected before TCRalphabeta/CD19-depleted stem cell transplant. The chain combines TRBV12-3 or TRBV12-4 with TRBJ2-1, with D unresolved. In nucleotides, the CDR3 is TGTGCCAGCACCACACATGGGGTTGTAGAGCAGTTCTTC. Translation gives CASTTHGVVEQFF.